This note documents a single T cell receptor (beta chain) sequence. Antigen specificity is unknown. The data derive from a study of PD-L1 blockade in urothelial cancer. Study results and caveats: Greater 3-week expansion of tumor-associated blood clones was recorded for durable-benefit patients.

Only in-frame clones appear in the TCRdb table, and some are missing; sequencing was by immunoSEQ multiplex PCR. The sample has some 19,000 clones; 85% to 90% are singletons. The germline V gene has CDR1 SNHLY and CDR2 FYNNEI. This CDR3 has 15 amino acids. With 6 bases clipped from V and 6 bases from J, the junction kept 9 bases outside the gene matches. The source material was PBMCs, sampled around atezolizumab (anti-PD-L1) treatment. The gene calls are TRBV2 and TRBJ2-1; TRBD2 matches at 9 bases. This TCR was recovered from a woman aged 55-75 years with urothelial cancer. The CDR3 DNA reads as TGTGCCAGCAGGAGGACTAGCGTTGCCTCCAATGAGCAGTTCTTC. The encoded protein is CASRRTSVASNEQFF.